This T cell receptor beta chain was sequenced for a study of shared clonotypes between healthy human individuals. General study results and limits: Genetic and exposure-history diversity was limited by the small donor number. Non-shared clonotypes showed lower generation probabilities than clonotypes common to all four donors.

CD45RO-negative cells were positively selected for CCR7, leaving out terminally differentiated effector memory CD45RA+ cells. As to this clone: Its antigen is undetermined.

It was across several immunoSEQ plates that each subset's genomic DNA was evenly split. Assay: immunoSEQ multiplex PCR; the TCRdb copy retains only in-frame clones and omits some. Here the sample spans roughly 2 million clones, about 95% being singletons. Germline CDR1 reads LNHDA; CDR2 reads SQIVND (reference sequence). CDR3 length: 15 amino acids. Trimming cost V 5 bases and J 7 bases; bases outside gene matches: 8. The sample was naive CD8+ T cells sorted from blood. This chain joins TRBV19 and TRBJ1-6, with TRBD1 identical over 7 bases. The TCR originated in a man between 18 and 35 years old in good health. CDR3 residues: CASSARDSGNSPLHF. The CDR3 DNA reads as TGTGCCAGTAGTGCCAGGGACAGCGGGAATTCACCCCTCCACTTT.